Sequencing of this T cell receptor beta chain was carried out in a study of technical replicates of blood from a few donors. Using immunoSEQ multiplex PCR, the repertoire was profiled, and TCRdb retains in-frame clones only, with some absent. The table records about 88,000 clones, 85% to 95% of them present only once. This clone came up a few times. Sequencing input: T cells isolated from PBMCs. The TCR was taken from a human donor in good health.

The CDR3 DNA reads TGTGCCTGGAGTGGGGGACAGGGGGTTGGCACTGAAGCTTTCTTT. Its translation is CAWSGGQGVGTEAFF. The chain is built from TRBV30 and TRBJ1-1; 11 bases are shared with TRBD1. The CDR3 runs to 15 residues. Unmatched junction bases numbered 5, after V lost 1 base and J lost 4 bases. Germline CDR1 and CDR2: GTSNPN and SVGIG (reference sequence).